Presented here are 29 T cell receptor beta chains from one specimen sequenced in a study of blood T cell repertoires in COVID-19. Using immunoSEQ multiplex PCR, the repertoire was profiled, and TCRdb retains in-frame clones only, with some absent. This table holds roughly 81,000 clones, roughly four fifths found once. Sequencing input: peripheral blood. Every receptor here comes from a man aged 60 to 69 with acute or convalescent COVID-19.

This chain connects TRBV7-8 to TRBJ2-1, with 8 nucleotides matching TRBD2. This CDR3 has 15 residues. CDR1 is SGHVS and CDR2 is FQNEAQ in the germline V gene. Trimming took 2 bases from V and 2 from J; bases not matched to a gene: 2. As DNA, the CDR3 is TGTGCCAGCAGCTTAACGGGAGGGCCCTACAATGAGCAGTTCTTC. The encoded protein is CASSLTGGPYNEQFF.

Only one count was recorded for this clone. The chain carries TRBV5-4 and TRBJ1-2, with TRBD1 as a possible D gene (5 bases). The germline V gene encodes CDR1 SGHNT and CDR2 YYREEE (reference sequence). The CDR3 contains 13 residues. Trimming took off 0 bases at V and 8 bases at J, with 11 bases between the two ends. The CDR3 reads CASSLGGQAGYTF. CDR3 nucleotide sequence: TGTGCCAGCAGCTTGGGGGGCCAAGCGGGCTACACCTTC.

The chain has TRBV4-3 and TRBJ2-5; D uncertain. The CDR3 has 14 residues. Between the trimmed V and J ends, which lost 1 base and 0 bases, there was a span of 6 bases. The V gene's germline CDR1 is LGHNA and CDR2 YSLEER. CDR3 nucleotides: TGCGCCAGCAGCCAAGCCAACAACCAAGAGACCCAGTACTTC. The encoded protein is CASSQANNQETQYF.

This chain connects TRBV5-1 to TRBJ1-5, with 9 positions matching TRBD1. The V segment lost 5 bases and the J segment 5 bases; nucleotides outside the gene matches: 5. Germline-derived CDR1 and CDR2 are SGHRS and YFSETQ. This CDR3 is 14 amino acids long. The CDR3 nucleotides are TGCGCCAGCAGAGGGACAGGGTTTGATCAGCCCCAGCATTTT. Protein product: CASRGTGFDQPQHF.

This sequence joins TRBV19 and TRBJ1-3; 8 nucleotides align to TRBD1. The CDR3 length is 17 residues. Looked up from germline, CDR1 is LNHDA and CDR2 is SQIVND (reference sequence). V lost 8 bases, J lost 4 bases, and 16 bases stayed unmatched. Here the CDR3 reads CASLGLGQAAAGNTIYF. DNA of the CDR3: TGTGCCAGTCTCGGACTGGGACAGGCCGCGGCCGGAAACACCATATATTTT.

This chain links TRBV11-2 with TRBJ2-3; a weak D match, TRBD1 (5 bases). The CDR3 contains 16 residues. Germline CDR1 and CDR2: SGHAT and FQNNGV. V was clipped by 5 bases and J by 2 bases, with 17 bases between them. The DNA of the CDR3 is TGTGCCAGCAGCCCAACGACAGCCAGCTACACAGATACGCAGTATTTT. Its protein is CASSPTTASYTDTQYF.

V is TRBV9 and J is TRBJ1-3; no clear D gene. V was pared by 2 bases and J by 0 bases, with 3 bases between. The length of the CDR3 is 13 residues. Looked up from germline, CDR1 is SGDLS and CDR2 is YYNGEE. The CDR3 DNA reads as TGTGCCAGCAGCGTTCACTCTGGAAACACCATATATTTT. Translation gives CASSVHSGNTIYF.

The chain combines TRBV6-6 with TRBJ1-4; 8 nucleotides agree with TRBD1. The CDR3 sequence is 15 residues long. The ends lost 4 bases at V and 5 bases at J; junction bases unmatched: 6. Germline V gene sequence: CDR1 MNHNY, CDR2 SVGAGI (reference sequence). The CDR3 region is CASSSVGQGNEKLFF. CDR3 nucleotides: TGTGCCAGCAGTTCTGTCGGACAGGGAAATGAAAAACTGTTTTTT.

The chain is built from TRBV7-2 and TRBJ1-2; a weak D match, TRBD1 (6 bases). V was trimmed by 5 bases and J by 12 bases, leaving 16 bases between them. CDR3 size: 12 residues. Per germline, CDR1 SGHTA and CDR2 FQGNSA. CDR3 sequence: CASSVSWGHHTF. In DNA, the CDR3 is TGTGCCAGCAGCGTCTCCTGGGGACATCACACCTTC.

This clone was picked up a small number of times. J is TRBJ1-4 and V is TRBV5-6, with D maybe TRBD1 (5 bases). Per the germline V gene, CDR1 is SGHDT and CDR2 is YYEEEE. CDR3 size: 16 residues. Trimming shortened V by 3 bases and J by 0 bases, and 12 bases separated the two germline ends. The CDR3 spells CASSSGTGATNEKLFF. As DNA, the CDR3 is TGTGCCAGCAGCTCCGGGACGGGGGCAACTAATGAAAAACTGTTTTTT.

This chain joins TRBV5-4 and TRBJ1-2; D not resolved. Trimming left V 4 bases short and J 6 bases short, with 13 bases between. Germline CDR1 is SGHNT and CDR2 is YYREEE (reference sequence). This CDR3 has 13 amino acids. The CDR3 DNA sequence: TGTGCCAGCAGCCCGGCCCGGAGGGATGGCTACACCTTC. It encodes CASSPARRDGYTF.

This clone has only one observation. The rearrangement uses TRBV4-3 and TRBJ2-2; TRBD1 aligns across 7 bases. Looked up from germline, CDR1 is LGHNA and CDR2 is YSLEER. V shed 0 bases and J 1 base; nucleotides not matched to a gene: 5. The CDR3 covers 17 residues. The CDR3 DNA reads TGCGCCAGCAGCCAAGAGTACGGGACAGTGAACACCGGGGAGCTGTTTTTT. Protein sequence: CASSQEYGTVNTGELFF.

V usage is TRBV28 and J usage is TRBJ1-1; D gene ambiguous. Trimming removed 8 bases at V and 5 bases at J, with 12 bases between. The CDR3 spans 12 residues. Looked up from germline, CDR1 is MDHEN and CDR2 is SYDVKM. The CDR3 DNA is TGTGCCAGCCTGGGGAGGAGGACTGAAGCTTTCTTT. It codes for CASLGRRTEAFF.

CDR3 nucleotide sequence: TGTGCCAGCGGGGGACAGATGAACACTGAAGCTTTCTTT. Protein sequence: CASGGQMNTEAFF. The rearrangement links TRBV12-3 or TRBV12-4 to TRBJ1-1; 7 nucleotides line up with TRBD1. This CDR3 has 13 amino acids. The ends lost 8 bases at V and 0 bases at J; junction bases unmatched: 3.

This chain connects TRBV5-1 to TRBJ2-1; 10 bases are shared with TRBD2. Germline V gene sequence: CDR1 SGHRS, CDR2 YFSETQ. The CDR3 is 18 amino acids. The trim removed 7 bases at V and 4 bases at J, leaving 17 bases unmatched. CDR3 sequence reads: CASFPGLAGARRYNEQFF. CDR3 DNA sequence: TGCGCCAGCTTCCCCGGGCTAGCGGGAGCACGAAGATACAATGAGCAGTTCTTC.

This clone came up once. This sequence joins TRBV5-1 and TRBJ1-1, with 7 bases matching TRBD1. The CDR3 is 14 amino acids. Germline V lookup: CDR1 SGHRS, CDR2 YFSETQ. V shed 0 bases, J shed 6 bases, and the junction held 5 bases outside the gene matches. In DNA, the CDR3 is TGCGCCAGCAGCTTGGGTGGGACAGCCTCTGAAGCTTTCTTT. It is translated as CASSLGGTASEAFF.

V is TRBV19 and J is TRBJ1-4, with D unresolved. Germline CDR1 is LNHDA and CDR2 is SQIVND (reference sequence). The V end was cut by 6 bases, the J end by 8 bases, with 16 bases between. This CDR3 spans 14 amino acids. CDR3 bases: TGTGCCAGTAGGGTCGTGGCGGGTGGCGAAAAACTGTTTTTT. It encodes CASRVVAGGEKLFF.

This clone was found a few times. The rearrangement links TRBV19 to TRBJ1-2, with 7 bases lining up with TRBD1. From germline, CDR1 is LNHDA and CDR2 SQIVND (reference sequence). V lost 6 bases, J lost 2 bases, and 9 bases stayed unmatched. This CDR3 spans 15 amino acids. The CDR3 DNA is TGTGCCAGTAGGTCGGGACAGCCATCAAACTATGGCTACACCTTC. Protein sequence: CASRSGQPSNYGYTF.

This rearrangement joins TRBV4-3 to TRBJ2-3, with 8 nucleotides matching TRBD1. CDR1 is LGHNA, CDR2 YSLEER, per germline. The CDR3 loop spans 15 amino acids. Losses at the gene ends were 1 base for V and 7 bases for J; bases not matched to a gene: 7. CDR3 nucleotides: TGCGCCAGCAGCCAAGGCGGGACAGGACGCAATACGCAGTATTTT. Translating gives CASSQGGTGRNTQYF.

The chain employs TRBV5-1 and TRBJ1-6; 9 nucleotides align to TRBD1. Germline V gene sequence: CDR1 SGHRS, CDR2 YFSETQ. Unmatched junction bases numbered 4, after V lost 8 bases and J lost 7 bases. There are 13 residues in the CDR3. The CDR3 coding sequence is TGCGCCAGTACACAGGGGGCAAATTCACCCCTCCACTTT. Protein sequence: CASTQGANSPLHF. The whole variable domain, filled in from reference TRBV5-1 and TRBJ1-6, reads KAGVTQTPRYLIKTRGQQVTLSCSPISGHRSVSWYQQTPGQGLQFLFEYFSETQRNKGNFPGRFSGRQFSNSRSEMNVSTLELGDSALYLCASTQGANSPLHFGNGTRLTVT.

CDR3 loop: CASSPPLAGRTSSYNEQFF. The CDR3 nucleotides read TGTGCCAGCAGCCCGCCACTAGCGGGGAGGACTTCCTCCTACAATGAGCAGTTCTTC. V is TRBV14 and J is TRBJ2-1, with 10 bases identical to TRBD2. V shed 4 bases, J shed 0 bases, and the junction held 12 bases outside the gene matches. The CDR3 runs 19 residues. The V gene's germline CDR1 is SGHDN and CDR2 FVKESK.

The rearrangement uses TRBV5-1 and TRBJ2-1, with 8 nucleotides matching TRBD1. V dropped 4 bases and J dropped 9; count of bases not matched to a gene: 9. This CDR3 contains 14 residues. Germline CDR1 SGHRS, CDR2 YFSETQ. CDR3 DNA sequence: TGCGCCAGCAGCCCCCAGGGGGCTTACGGTGAGCAGTTCTTC. Its protein is CASSPQGAYGEQFF.

The chain has TRBV9 and TRBJ2-4; TRBD2 might be the D (6 bases). Germline V gene sequence: CDR1 SGDLS, CDR2 YYNGEE. The CDR3 length is 15 residues. The V end was cut by 0 bases, the J end by 0 bases, with 7 bases between. CDR3 amino acids: CASSVGGVAKNIQYF. The DNA for the CDR3 is TGTGCCAGCAGCGTAGGGGGGGTAGCCAAAAACATTCAGTACTTC.

This chain uses TRBV6-5 with TRBJ1-5, with D maybe TRBD1 (6 bases). V was pared by 5 bases and J by 4 bases, with 9 bases between. CDR3 length equals 13 residues. Germline loops: CDR1 MNHEY, CDR2 SVGAGI. CDR3 residues: CASSLDRNQPQHF. In DNA form, the CDR3 reads TGTGCCAGCAGTCTGGACAGAAATCAGCCCCAGCATTTT.

This clone was seen only a few times. The V call is TRBV18, the J call TRBJ1-4; 8 bases align to TRBD1. Per the germline V gene, CDR1 is KGHSH and CDR2 is LQKENI. The V gene end was trimmed by 5 bases and the J gene end by 8 bases; junction bases not matched to a gene: 4. The CDR3 consists of 13 residues. This chain's CDR3 is CASSATGEEKLFF. CDR3 coding DNA: TGTGCCAGCTCAGCGACAGGGGAAGAAAAACTGTTTTTT.

The J gene is TRBJ2-5, the V gene TRBV6-6, with 9 positions matching TRBD2. Germline V CDR1 and CDR2: MNHNY, SVGAGI (reference sequence). V lost 11 bases and J lost 4; bases outside the gene matches: 14. CDR3 length: 15 amino acids. CDR3 nucleotide sequence: TGTGCCTCCCTGGAGATAGCGGGGGTAAGAGAGACCCAGTACTTC. Translating it yields CASLEIAGVRETQYF.

The chain carries TRBV25-1 and TRBJ1-3; D possibly corresponds to TRBD1 (6 bases). The germline V gene has CDR1 MGHDK and CDR2 SYGVNS. The CDR3 is 15 amino acids. Trimming stripped 1 base from V and 10 bases from J, with 17 bases between. The CDR3 loop reads CASSESLGAARTIYF. CDR3 coding DNA: TGTGCCAGCAGTGAATCTTTGGGGGCGGCCAGGACCATATATTTT.

The gene calls are TRBV7-9 and TRBJ2-7; D is undetermined. This CDR3 region has 12 residues. Trimming removed 5 bases at V and 4 bases at J, with 9 bases between. Germline lookup yields CDR1 SEHNR and CDR2 FQNEAQ (reference sequence). The CDR3 region is CASSPVRYEQYF. The DNA for the CDR3 is TGTGCCAGCAGCCCAGTCCGTTACGAGCAGTACTTC.

CDR3 DNA: TGTGCCAGCAGCATGACTAGCGGGGGTTACGAGCAGTACTTC. It encodes CASSMTSGGYEQYF. The rearrangement uses TRBV11-3 and TRBJ2-7; 12 bases agree with TRBD2. The CDR3 length is 14 residues. CDR1 and CDR2 from the germline V gene are SGHNT and YENEEA. V shed 5 bases, J shed 4 bases, and the junction held 3 bases outside the gene matches.